The 25 T cell receptor beta chains given below trace back to one sample, sequenced in a study of blood T cell repertoires in COVID-19. Libraries were prepared by immunoSEQ multiplex PCR; TCRdb keeps only in-frame clonotypes and omits some of them. The table shows some 400,000 clones, with approximately 90% occurring only once. Specimen: PBMCs or T cells enriched from blood (not recorded which). All receptors come from a man under 40 who had recovered from COVID-19.

This chain joins TRBV2 and TRBJ1-3; D call uncertain. The V and J ends lost 4 bases and 0 bases respectively, with 10 bases between them. The germline CDR1 and CDR2 sequences are SNHLY and FYNNEI. This CDR3 contains 15 residues. CDR3 protein: CASSVGDVSGNTIYF. The DNA of the CDR3 is TGTGCCAGCAGTGTTGGAGACGTCTCTGGAAACACCATATATTTT.

The V gene is TRBV9, the J gene TRBJ1-1, with D maybe TRBD1 (6 bases). With 4 bases removed from V and 6 bases from J, the gap between germline ends came to 13 bases. The CDR3 loop spans 13 amino acids. Germline values: CDR1 SGDLS, CDR2 YYNGEE. The CDR3 nucleotides are TGTGCCAGCAGCCCAGGGGACGCAGCTGAAGCTTTCTTT. Translated, it gives CASSPGDAAEAFF.

The chain employs TRBV5-4 and TRBJ1-2; tentative D call: TRBD1 (5 bases). This CDR3 has 13 residues. Between the trimmed V and J ends, which lost 2 bases and 7 bases, there was a span of 12 bases. Germline CDR1 reads SGHNT; CDR2 reads YYREEE (reference sequence). CDR3 residues: CASSLQAGSGYTF. The CDR3 DNA follows: TGTGCCAGCAGCTTACAGGCAGGGTCTGGCTACACCTTC.

The chain employs TRBV19 and TRBJ1-5; D might be TRBD1 (6 bases). The germline V gene has CDR1 LNHDA and CDR2 SQIVND (reference sequence). Trimming cost V 8 bases and J 2 bases, with 25 bases left between them. This CDR3 has 18 residues. CDR3 in DNA: TGTGCCAGTCCGAAACACCCTCCGGACAGAAGGGGCAATCAGCCCCAGCATTTT. This translates into CASPKHPPDRRGNQPQHF.

This clone was counted a few times. The genes are TRBV7-2 and TRBJ2-7, with D perhaps matching TRBD1 (6 bases). The CDR3 is 15 residues long. Germline CDR1 SGHTA, CDR2 FQGNSA. The V and J ends lost 2 bases and 2 bases respectively, with 13 bases between them. CDR3 region: CASSLISDSTYEQYF. CDR3 sequence (DNA): TGTGCCAGCAGCTTAATTTCGGACAGCACCTACGAGCAGTACTTC.

The rearrangement links TRBV24-1 to TRBJ1-2, with D uncertain. The CDR3 totals 14 residues. The germline gives CDR1 KGHDR, CDR2 SFDVKD. Trimming removed 3 bases at V and 7 bases at J, with 14 bases between. CDR3 sequence (DNA): TGTGCCACCAGTGATCCTGGAGGTCAGGTTGGCTACACCTTC. Protein: CATSDPGGQVGYTF.

The V and J genes are TRBV27 and TRBJ1-1, with TRBD1 matching 8 bases. V was pared by 6 bases and J by 4 bases, with 4 bases of the junction left unmatched. Germline assignment: CDR1 MNHEY and CDR2 SMNVEV (reference sequence). The CDR3 is 13 residues long. The CDR3 nucleotides are TGTGCCAGCAGCCGTACAGGGGGCACTGAAGCTTTCTTT. Translated: CASSRTGGTEAFF.

The rearrangement joins TRBV7-3 to TRBJ2-3; D might be TRBD1 (5 bases). The CDR3 covers 15 residues. Trimming removed 3 bases at V and 0 bases at J, with 10 bases between. Germline V gene sequence: CDR1 SGHTA, CDR2 FQGTGA. This CDR3 is CASSLGRLSTDTQYF. The CDR3 DNA follows: TGTGCCAGCAGCTTGGGGCGGCTCAGCACAGATACGCAGTATTTT.

The chain is built from TRBV2 and TRBJ1-3, with a tentative D call TRBD1 (6 bases). V lost 7 bases, J lost 0 bases, and 13 bases lay in between. Germline V lookup: CDR1 SNHLY, CDR2 FYNNEI. This CDR3 has 15 amino acids. CDR3 loop: CASTVTGNSGNTIYF. The CDR3 DNA reads TGTGCCAGCACGGTTACAGGGAACTCTGGAAACACCATATATTTT.

The V call is TRBV19, the J call TRBJ2-1; 8 bases line up with TRBD2. Germline values: CDR1 LNHDA, CDR2 SQIVND (reference sequence). The CDR3 totals 13 residues. Trimming removed 5 bases from V and 7 bases from J; junction bases left unmatched: 4. The CDR3 DNA sequence: TGTGCCAGTAGTTTGGGACTAGGAAATGAGCAGTTCTTC. Translated, it gives CASSLGLGNEQFF.

The V call is TRBV6-5, the J call TRBJ1-5; D is unclear. The germline V gene encodes CDR1 MNHEY and CDR2 SVGAGI. V lost 6 bases to trimming and J lost 1 base, with 10 bases between them. CDR3 length equals 14 residues. This chain's CDR3 is CASRATWSNQPQHF. CDR3 bases: TGTGCCAGCAGGGCCACATGGAGCAATCAGCCCCAGCATTTT.

This clone was detected once. The chain carries TRBV9 and TRBJ1-4, with a weak D call TRBD1 (6 bases). Trimming removed 7 bases from V and 0 bases from J, with 13 bases in between. This CDR3 spans 15 amino acids. CDR1 and CDR2 (germline): SGDLS, YYNGEE. CDR3 bases: TGTGCCAGCGGACAGAGCTTTGCAACTAATGAAAAACTGTTTTTT. Residues: CASGQSFATNEKLFF.

The V gene is TRBV28, the J gene TRBJ1-1; no definite D call. This CDR3 comprises 12 residues. Trimming left V 5 bases short and J 7 bases short, with 11 bases between. CDR1 and CDR2 from the germline V gene are MDHEN and SYDVKM. The CDR3 coding sequence is TGTGCCAGCAGTCGACACGGCTTTGAAGCTTTCTTT. Protein: CASSRHGFEAFF. Complete variable domain (other parts from reference TRBV28 and TRBJ1-1): DVKVTQSSRYLVKRTGEKVFLECVQDMDHENMFWYRQDPGLGLRLIYFSYDVKMKEKGDIPEGYSVSREKKERFSLILESASTNQTSMYLCASSRHGFEAFFGQGTRLTVV.

The chain has TRBV5-4 and TRBJ2-1; 14 bases line up with TRBD2. CDR1 and CDR2 (germline): SGHNT, YYREEE (reference sequence). Unmatched junction bases numbered 7, after V lost 4 bases and J lost 10 bases. The length of the CDR3 is 15 residues. The CDR3 reads CASSTGTSGGREQFF. CDR3 sequence (DNA): TGTGCCAGCAGCACAGGGACTAGCGGGGGACGGGAGCAGTTCTTC.

Only one count was recorded for this clone. This chain uses TRBV7-2 with TRBJ1-6; 7 positions agree with TRBD1. Per the germline V gene, CDR1 is SGHTA and CDR2 is FQGNSA. This CDR3 contains 16 residues. V trimming: 5 bases; J trimming: 9 bases; junction bases outside the gene matches: 13. CDR3 coding DNA: TGTGCCAGCAGCCAACAGGGGTACAGGGGAGGTTCACCCCTCCACTTT. Amino acid sequence: CASSQQGYRGGSPLHF.

The gene calls are TRBV28 and TRBJ2-7; no clear D. The CDR3 totals 12 residues. Germline V lookup: CDR1 MDHEN, CDR2 SYDVKM. Trimming removed 6 bases at V and 3 bases at J, with 9 bases between. The CDR3 sequence is CASSPGIYEQYF. The CDR3, as DNA: TGTGCCAGCAGCCCAGGAATCTACGAGCAGTACTTC.

The chain employs TRBV10-3 and TRBJ1-2; D may be TRBD1 (5 bases). This CDR3 is built from 14 residues. In germline, CDR1 is ENHRY, CDR2 SYGVKD. V was shortened by 6 bases and J by 3 bases, with 14 bases between the two germline ends. The CDR3 is CAIRRYEGDYGYTF. In DNA, the CDR3 is TGTGCCATCAGGCGATACGAAGGGGACTATGGCTACACCTTC.

The chain employs TRBV29-1 and TRBJ2-1, with a tentative D call TRBD1 (6 bases). The CDR3 length is 15 residues. Between the trimmed V and J ends, which lost 5 bases and 0 bases, there was a span of 14 bases. Germline values: CDR1 SQVTM, CDR2 ANQGSEA. CDR3 coding DNA: TGCAGCGTTTACCACGGACAGAGCTCCTACAATGAGCAGTTCTTC. It yields the protein CSVYHGQSSYNEQFF.

In its sample, this clone was seen once. This chain links TRBV27 with TRBJ2-1, with TRBD1 matching 8 bases. The V segment lost 5 bases and the J segment 3 bases; nucleotides outside the gene matches: 9. Germline CDR1 reads MNHEY; CDR2 reads SMNVEV (reference sequence). The CDR3 has 16 amino acids. CDR3 sequence: CASSRSKTGDYNEQFF. The CDR3 DNA sequence: TGTGCCAGCAGTCGATCTAAGACAGGGGACTACAATGAGCAGTTCTTC.

This chain links TRBV7-3 with TRBJ2-1, with a weak D call TRBD2 (5 bases). V was shortened by 1 base and J by 2 bases, with 9 bases between the two germline ends. From germline, CDR1 is SGHTA and CDR2 FQGTGA. This CDR3 spans 15 amino acids. The CDR3 region has the DNA TGTGCCAGCAGCTTAATGAGCGGTACCTACAATGAGCAGTTCTTC. Translated, it gives CASSLMSGTYNEQFF.

The CDR3 DNA reads TGCGCCAGCAGCTTGGAATGGACAGATAATTCACCCCTCCACTTT. Translation gives CASSLEWTDNSPLHF. The rearrangement links TRBV5-1 to TRBJ1-6; maybe TRBD1 (6 bases). Trimming pared 0 bases from V and 5 bases from J, leaving 9 bases between. The CDR3 consists of 15 residues. Germline V CDR1 and CDR2: SGHRS, YFSETQ.

The V gene is TRBV30, the J gene TRBJ2-3; D is undetermined. CDR1 and CDR2 (germline): GTSNPN, SVGIG (reference sequence). V was cut by 3 bases and J by 2 bases, with 12 bases left in between. This CDR3 spans 14 amino acids. CDR3: CAWSFQPNTDTQYF. DNA of the CDR3: TGTGCCTGGAGCTTCCAACCTAACACAGATACGCAGTATTTT.

The V and J genes are TRBV5-1 and TRBJ2-7, with a tentative D call TRBD1 (6 bases). V was trimmed by 4 bases and J by 3 bases, leaving 17 bases between them. CDR3 length: 15 amino acids. From germline, CDR1 is SGHRS and CDR2 YFSETQ. CDR3 sequence reads: CASSPGDLGGYEQYF. In DNA form, the CDR3 reads TGCGCCAGCAGCCCAGGGGATCTCGGTGGCTACGAGCAGTACTTC.

The rearrangement uses TRBV19 and TRBJ2-3; 7 nucleotides match TRBD1. Germline trimming cut 9 bases from V and 4 bases from J; bases unmatched to any gene: 13. CDR1 and CDR2 from the germline V gene are LNHDA and SQIVND (reference sequence). The CDR3 is made up of 15 amino acids. The CDR3 spells CASQEIGGASDTQYF. The CDR3 bases are TGTGCCAGCCAAGAGATAGGGGGCGCATCAGATACGCAGTATTTT.

This chain links TRBV3-1 (or the pseudogene TRBV3-2) with TRBJ2-2; 7 bases match TRBD2. The CDR3 extends over 16 amino acids. V gave up 1 base and J gave up 5 bases; unmatched junction bases: 7. Germline CDR1 LGHDT, CDR2 YNNKEL (reference sequence). The CDR3: CASSQGGLLATGELFF. For the CDR3, the DNA is TGTGCCAGCAGCCAAGGGGGACTACTAGCGACCGGGGAGCTGTTTTTT.